This T cell receptor (beta chain) was obtained from a study of T cell repertoires in cytomegalovirus infection. This clonotype was found a few times. Its antigen remains unknown. The CDR3 extends over 14 amino acids. Germline values: CDR1 SGHVS, CDR2 FQNEAQ. The trim removed 3 bases at V and 2 bases at J, leaving 1 base unmatched. TCRdb analysed the reads with MiXCR anew, one entry per CDR3 protein. The sample holds roughly 860,000 distinct CDR3 sequences, 32% seen once. The genes are TRBV7-8 and TRBJ1-2, with 9 bases fitting TRBD1. The origin of this receptor is a human donor in good health (CMV status not recorded). Some clones in this sample may be carry-over from other donors' samples. The sample consisted of cultured CD8+ T cells from PBMCs, taken from culture after CMV antigen stimulation. The CDR3 protein is CASSFDRGNYGYTF. For the CDR3, the DNA is TGTGCCAGCAGCTTTGACAGGGGGAACTATGGCTACACCTTC.